The subject of this entry is one T cell receptor (beta chain). Its antigen is currently not known. It has no much larger one-base neighbor in the sample; base qualities were not kept. Enrolling through a virtual design, the prospective study's participants ranged in age from roughly 18 to 90 years and lived across about two dozen United States geographic areas. Cohort assignment in the prospective study relied on participant-reported clinical history from a screening survey and a study questionnaire. In the prospective study, mobile phlebotomists collected whole blood, serum and a nasopharyngeal or oropharyngeal swab from each participant. Additional blood draws and questionnaires over a roughly two-month period could optionally be provided by prospective study participants. Before DNA extraction, blood samples from the prospective study were shipped at room temperature or frozen. The immunoSEQ Assay, a bias-controlled multiplex PCR, was used to amplify TCRbeta CDR3 regions from genomic DNA. On the authors' methods: The number of nucleated cells in each sample was estimated by amplification of reference gene primers within the assay. To quantify the absolute abundance of each unique TCRbeta CDR3 rearrangement, sequence reads were collapsed and filtered. For each sample, productive Simpson clonality was calculated by taking the square root of Simpson's diversity index across productive rearrangements. Sourced from immuneACCESS, this table was stored by TCRdb with only in-frame sequences that have V and J called. A share of the clones is absent; for the studies checked, an unresolved V gene accounts for under half, and the remainder has no known explanation. V and J calls and clone size are those listed in that table; D and trimming were worked out from the DNA. Within this sample are about 230,000 clones, with roughly 89% of them counted one time only. In total, the top ten clones hold less than 4.5% of the sample.

The data are from a study of blood T cell repertoires in COVID-19 (TCRdb year 2020). Notes on the research overall: The collaborator samples originated in the United States, Italy and Spain and spanned the acute and convalescent phases of COVID-19. The material from the prospective study consisted of cDNA or gDNA derived from T cells, B-cell-depleted T cells, or PBMCs. Subjects who had been exposed to COVID-19, were actively infected with it, or had recovered from it provided the deeply sampled blood TCRbeta repertoires that made up the dataset. A freely available public database, intended as a resource for researchers studying the immune response to SARS-CoV-2, is where the repertoires were released. The samples were drawn from the first 160 participants of the ongoing ImmuneRACE study and from 1,200 or so subjects provided by 6 global collaborators. Sample metadata almost always included a de-identified subject ID, COVID-19 status, age in years and sex. HLA class I and class II types, where available, came from metadata supplied by the sample provider rather than from assay-based typing. What the authors observed across the whole study: How much clinical and demographic metadata was included differed by source and by participant, and the metadata was provided uncurated.

From its cysteine to its phenylalanine, the CDR3 spans 12 amino acids. The retained sequence is limited to the CDR3, 36 bases, with the frame set at the first base. The germline V gene (reference sequence) supplies CDR1 WNHNN and CDR2 SYGVQD. V is cut by 5 bases and J by 5 bases, and the space between the germline ends is 10 bases. The TCR was taken from a woman aged 30 to 39 with acute COVID-19. The chain is encoded by TRBV10-1 joined to TRBJ2-7; perhaps TRBD1 is the D gene, with 6 bases matching. The sequenced sample consisted of PBMCs or T cells enriched from blood (not recorded which). CDR3 sequence: CASSQYRDEQYF. The DNA sequence follows: TGCGCCAGCAGTCAGTACAGGGACGAGCAGTACTTC.